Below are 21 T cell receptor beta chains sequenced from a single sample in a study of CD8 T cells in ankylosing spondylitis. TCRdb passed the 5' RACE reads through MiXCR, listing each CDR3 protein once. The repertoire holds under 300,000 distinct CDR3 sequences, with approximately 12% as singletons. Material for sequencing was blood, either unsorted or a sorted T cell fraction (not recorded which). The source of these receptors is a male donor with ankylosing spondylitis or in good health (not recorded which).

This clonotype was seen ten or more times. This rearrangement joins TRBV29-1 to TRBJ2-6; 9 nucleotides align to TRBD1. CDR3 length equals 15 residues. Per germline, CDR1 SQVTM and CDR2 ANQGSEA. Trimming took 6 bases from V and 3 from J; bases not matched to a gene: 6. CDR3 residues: CSVPQGASGANVLTF. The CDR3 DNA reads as TGCAGCGTGCCACAGGGGGCTAGTGGGGCCAACGTCCTGACTTTC. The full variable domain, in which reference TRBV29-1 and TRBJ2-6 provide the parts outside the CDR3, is SAVISQKPSRDICQRGTSLTIQCQVDSQVTMMFWYRQQPGQSLTLIATANQGSEATYESGFVIDKFPISRPNLTFSTLTVSNMSPEDSSIYLCSVPQGASGANVLTFGAGSRLTVL.

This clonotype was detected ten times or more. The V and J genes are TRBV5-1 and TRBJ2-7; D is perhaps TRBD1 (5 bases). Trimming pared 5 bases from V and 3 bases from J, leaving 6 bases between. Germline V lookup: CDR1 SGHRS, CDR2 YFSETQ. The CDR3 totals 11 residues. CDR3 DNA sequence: TGCGCCAGCAGTGACAGCTACGAGCAGTACTTC. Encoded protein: CASSDSYEQYF.

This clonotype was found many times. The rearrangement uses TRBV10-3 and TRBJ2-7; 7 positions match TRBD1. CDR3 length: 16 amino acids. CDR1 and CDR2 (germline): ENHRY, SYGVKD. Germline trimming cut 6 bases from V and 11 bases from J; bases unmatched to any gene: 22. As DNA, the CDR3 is TGTGCCATCAGACCCGGGACAGATACAACATTATCGATGGAGTACTTC. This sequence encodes CAIRPGTDTTLSMEYF.

CDR3 DNA: TGTGCCAGCAGTTTAATGGGACTTCAGTACTTC. It yields the protein CASSLMGLQYF. The chain combines TRBV28 with TRBJ2-4, with D perhaps TRBD1 or TRBD2 (5 bases each). Germline V gene data show CDR1 as MDHEN and CDR2 as SYDVKM. The CDR3 runs 11 residues. V lost 2 bases and J lost 11, with 7 bases in between. Full variable domain (missing parts from reference TRBV28 and TRBJ2-4): DVKVTQSSRYLVKRTGEKVFLECVQDMDHENMFWYRQDPGLGLRLIYFSYDVKMKEKGDIPEGYSVSREKKERFSLILESASTNQTSMYLCASSLMGLQYFGAGTRLSVL.

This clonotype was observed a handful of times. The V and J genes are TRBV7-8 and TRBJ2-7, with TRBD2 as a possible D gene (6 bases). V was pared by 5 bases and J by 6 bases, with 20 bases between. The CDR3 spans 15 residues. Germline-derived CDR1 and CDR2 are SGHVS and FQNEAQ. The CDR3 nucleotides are TGTGCCAGCAGCCGACTCCGGGGGAGGACCGGCGAGCAGTACTTC. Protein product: CASSRLRGRTGEQYF.

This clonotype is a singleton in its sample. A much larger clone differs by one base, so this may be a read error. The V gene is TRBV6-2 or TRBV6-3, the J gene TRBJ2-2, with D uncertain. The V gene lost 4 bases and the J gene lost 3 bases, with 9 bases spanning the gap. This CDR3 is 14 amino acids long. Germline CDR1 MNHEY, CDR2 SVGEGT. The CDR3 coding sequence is TGTGCCAGCAGTTCCGCCCCCCACACCGGGGAGCTGTTTTTT. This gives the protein CASSSAPHTGELFF.

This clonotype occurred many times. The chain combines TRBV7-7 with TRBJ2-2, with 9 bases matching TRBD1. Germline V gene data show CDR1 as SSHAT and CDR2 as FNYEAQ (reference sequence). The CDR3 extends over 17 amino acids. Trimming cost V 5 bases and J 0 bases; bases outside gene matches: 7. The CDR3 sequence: CASSPGTGRANTGELFF. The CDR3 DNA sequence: TGTGCCAGCAGCCCCGGGACAGGGAGGGCGAACACCGGGGAGCTGTTTTTT.

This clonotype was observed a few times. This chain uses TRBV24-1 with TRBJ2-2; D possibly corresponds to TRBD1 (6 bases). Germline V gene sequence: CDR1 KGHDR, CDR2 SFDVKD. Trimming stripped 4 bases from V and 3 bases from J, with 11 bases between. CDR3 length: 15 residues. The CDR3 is CATSEGTQDTGELFF. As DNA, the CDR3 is TGTGCCACCAGTGAAGGGACACAGGACACCGGGGAGCTGTTTTTT.

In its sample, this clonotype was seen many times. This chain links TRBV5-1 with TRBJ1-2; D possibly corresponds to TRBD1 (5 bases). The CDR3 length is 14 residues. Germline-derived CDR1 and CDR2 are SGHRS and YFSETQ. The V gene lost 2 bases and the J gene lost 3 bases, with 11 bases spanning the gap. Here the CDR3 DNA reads TGCGCCAGCAGCTTACAACGGGACTACTATGGCTACACCTTC. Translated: CASSLQRDYYGYTF.

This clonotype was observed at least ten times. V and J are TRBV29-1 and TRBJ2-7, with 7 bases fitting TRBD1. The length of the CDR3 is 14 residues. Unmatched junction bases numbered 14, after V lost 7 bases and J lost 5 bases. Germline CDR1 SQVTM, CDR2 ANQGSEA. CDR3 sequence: CSASTGSLRDEQYF. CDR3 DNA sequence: TGCAGCGCTTCGACAGGGTCCCTCCGGGACGAGCAGTACTTC.

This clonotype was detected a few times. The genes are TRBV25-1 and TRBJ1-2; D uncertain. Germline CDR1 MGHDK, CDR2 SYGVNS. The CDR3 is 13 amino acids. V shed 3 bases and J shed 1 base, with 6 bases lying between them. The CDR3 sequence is CASSEWDNYGYTF. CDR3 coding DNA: TGTGCCAGCAGTGAGTGGGATAACTATGGCTACACCTTC.

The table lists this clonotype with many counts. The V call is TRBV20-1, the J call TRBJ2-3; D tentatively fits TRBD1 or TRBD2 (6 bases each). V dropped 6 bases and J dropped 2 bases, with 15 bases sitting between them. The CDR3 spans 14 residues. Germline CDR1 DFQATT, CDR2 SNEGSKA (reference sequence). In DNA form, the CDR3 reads TGCAGTGCCCCGGGGGCTGGGTTCACAGATACGCAGTATTTT. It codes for CSAPGAGFTDTQYF.

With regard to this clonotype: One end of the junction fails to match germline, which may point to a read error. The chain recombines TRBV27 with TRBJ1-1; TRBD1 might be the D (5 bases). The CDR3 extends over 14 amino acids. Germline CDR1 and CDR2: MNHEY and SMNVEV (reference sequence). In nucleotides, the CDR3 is TGTACCAGCAGTTTAGGAGGGGTGAACACTGAAGCTTTCTTT. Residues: CTSSLGGVNTEAFF.

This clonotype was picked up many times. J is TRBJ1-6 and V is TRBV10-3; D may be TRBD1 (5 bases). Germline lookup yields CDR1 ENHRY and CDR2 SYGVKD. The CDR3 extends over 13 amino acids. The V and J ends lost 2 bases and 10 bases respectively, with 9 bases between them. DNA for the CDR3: TGTGCCATCAGTGAGGGGGCGGAGTCACCCCTCCACTTT. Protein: CAISEGAESPLHF.

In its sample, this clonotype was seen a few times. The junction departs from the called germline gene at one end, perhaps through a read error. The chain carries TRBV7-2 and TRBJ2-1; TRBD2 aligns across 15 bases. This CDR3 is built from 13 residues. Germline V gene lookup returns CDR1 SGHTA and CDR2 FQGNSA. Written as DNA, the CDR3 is TGTGCCAGCAGCTCCGGACTAGCGGGAGGGCCGCCCTTC. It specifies CASSSGLAGGPPF.

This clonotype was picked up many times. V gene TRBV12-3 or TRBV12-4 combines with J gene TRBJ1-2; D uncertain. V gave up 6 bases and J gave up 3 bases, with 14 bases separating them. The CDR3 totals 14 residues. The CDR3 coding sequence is TGTGCCAGCAGCCCCAACGGACTGCACTATGGCTACACCTTC. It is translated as CASSPNGLHYGYTF.

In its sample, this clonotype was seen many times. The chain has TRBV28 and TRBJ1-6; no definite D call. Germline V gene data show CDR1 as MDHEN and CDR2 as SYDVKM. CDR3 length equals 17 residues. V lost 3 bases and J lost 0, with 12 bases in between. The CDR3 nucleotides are TGTGCCAGCAGTTTTGGCAGCCTGAGCTCCTATAATTCACCCCTCCACTTT. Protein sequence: CASSFGSLSSYNSPLHF.

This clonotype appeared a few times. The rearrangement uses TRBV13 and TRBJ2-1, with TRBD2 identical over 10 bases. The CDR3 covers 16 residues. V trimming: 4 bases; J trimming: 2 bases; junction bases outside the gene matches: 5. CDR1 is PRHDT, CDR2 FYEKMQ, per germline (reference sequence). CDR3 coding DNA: TGTGCCAGCAGCTCTATAACTAGCGGGGCCTACAATGAGCAGTTCTTC. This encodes CASSSITSGAYNEQFF.

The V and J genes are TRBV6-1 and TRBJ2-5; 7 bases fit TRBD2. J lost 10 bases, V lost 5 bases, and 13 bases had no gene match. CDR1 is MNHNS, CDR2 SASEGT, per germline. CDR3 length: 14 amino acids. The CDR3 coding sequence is TGTGCCAGCAGTCGTCCGGGAGGACCGAGGGACCAGTACTTC. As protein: CASSRPGGPRDQYF.

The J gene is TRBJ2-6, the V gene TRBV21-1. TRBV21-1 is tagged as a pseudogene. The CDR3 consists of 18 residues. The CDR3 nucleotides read TGTGCCAGCAGCAAAGGATTCTTCAAACACTCTGGGGCCAACGTCCTGACTTTC. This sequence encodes CASSKGFFKHSGANVLTF.

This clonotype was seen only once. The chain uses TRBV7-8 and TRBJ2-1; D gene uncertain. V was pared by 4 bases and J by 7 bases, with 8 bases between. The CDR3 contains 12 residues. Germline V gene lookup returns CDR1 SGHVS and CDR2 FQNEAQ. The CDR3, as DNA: TGTGCCAGCAGCTGCTTAGTGAATGAGCAGTTCTTC. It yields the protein CASSCLVNEQFF. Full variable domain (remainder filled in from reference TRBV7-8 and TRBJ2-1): GAGVSQSPRYKVAKRGQDVALRCDPISGHVSLFWYQQALGQGPEFLTYFQNEAQLDKSGLPSDRFFAERPEGSVSTLKIQRTQQEDSAVYLCASSCLVNEQFFGPGTRLTVL.